A single sample gave rise to the 20 T cell receptor beta chains below, sequenced in a study of Graves' ophthalmopathy and Graves' hyperthyroidism. Investigators amplified TCR beta CDR3 regions from RNA transcripts. First-round RT-PCR relied on HTBI primers, and a second-round multiplex PCR came next. In TCRdb, the multiplex PCR reads were re-called with MiXCR into one record per CDR3 protein. The table includes 450,000 or so distinct CDR3 sequences, around 14% detected once. The sequencing sample was made of blood. The receptors were sampled from a woman in her 30s with Graves' ophthalmopathy.

This clonotype showed up many times. The chain uses TRBV6-1 and TRBJ2-3; no clear D gene. The length of the CDR3 is 14 residues. CDR1 is MNHNS and CDR2 is SASEGT in the germline V gene. V dropped 5 bases and J dropped 0 bases, with 9 bases sitting between them. CDR3 bases: TGTGCCAGCAGTCTATACTCTAGCACAGATACGCAGTATTTT. Translation gives CASSLYSSTDTQYF.

This clonotype was recorded at least ten times. This sequence joins TRBV6-8 and TRBJ2-7; 8 bases line up with TRBD1. This CDR3 is built from 16 residues. V was pared by 2 bases and J by 3 bases, with 9 bases of the junction left unmatched. Germline V gene lookup returns CDR1 MNHGY and CDR2 SAAAGT. CDR3 residues: CASSYPGQGEDYEQYF. In nucleotides, the CDR3 is TGTGCCAGCAGTTACCCCGGACAGGGAGAAGACTACGAGCAGTACTTC.

This clonotype was seen ten or more times. This chain joins TRBV25-1 and TRBJ2-5; tentative D call: TRBD1 (6 bases). CDR3 length equals 20 residues. Trimming removed 1 base from V and 2 bases from J, with 26 bases in between. Germline lookup yields CDR1 MGHDK and CDR2 SYGVNS. Written as DNA, the CDR3 is TGTGCCAGCAGTGAATCTTGGATGGACACCGGGCAGGGGTCACAAGAGACCCAGTACTTC. This gives the protein CASSESWMDTGQGSQETQYF.

This clonotype was found a few times. The V gene is TRBV28, the J gene TRBJ2-7; 7 nucleotides agree with TRBD1. CDR1 and CDR2 (germline): MDHEN, SYDVKM. V shed 3 bases and J 3 bases; nucleotides not matched to a gene: 17. The CDR3 has 18 amino acids. The CDR3 DNA sequence: TGTGCCAGCAGTTTCCTCTCGAACCCCCGGGACAGAGACTACGAGCAGTACTTC. Translating gives CASSFLSNPRDRDYEQYF.

This clonotype appeared many times. The chain links TRBV2 to TRBJ1-2; a weak D match, TRBD1 (5 bases). This CDR3 region has 14 residues. Trimming pared 0 bases from V and 4 bases from J, leaving 9 bases between. Germline assignment: CDR1 SNHLY and CDR2 FYNNEI. CDR3 sequence (DNA): TGTGCCAGCAGTGAAGCGGGGGGACGCTATGGCTACACCTTC. Its protein is CASSEAGGRYGYTF.

This clonotype was seen ten or more times. The rearrangement links TRBV10-3 to TRBJ1-1, with 9 bases fitting TRBD1. J lost 11 bases, V lost 6 bases, and 10 bases had no gene match. The CDR3 consists of 13 residues. Germline V gene sequence: CDR1 ENHRY, CDR2 SYGVKD. The CDR3: CAISPTGGLRAFF. The CDR3 DNA sequence: TGTGCCATCAGCCCGACAGGGGGGCTTCGGGCTTTCTTT.

This clonotype was found a few times. This chain links TRBV7-4 with TRBJ2-2; 15 bases fit TRBD2. The CDR3 is 22 residues long. V gave up 0 bases and J gave up 1 base; unmatched junction bases: 12. Germline assignment: CDR1 SGHVT and CDR2 SQSDAQ. The CDR3 spells CASSLAHGLAGGPSGNTGELFF. In DNA form, the CDR3 reads TGTGCCAGCAGCTTAGCTCATGGACTAGCGGGGGGGCCATCTGGGAACACCGGGGAGCTGTTTTTT.

This clonotype was picked up a small number of times. In this CDR3 the conserved last residue, phenylalanine or tryptophan, is missing, so a read error is likely. Because the CDR3's place on the DNA is in doubt, the DNA is left out and the CDR3 is given as listed by TCRdb. V gene TRBV4-1 combines with J gene TRBJ1-2. The CDR3 is 12 residues long, counting both termini. CDR1 and CDR2 (germline): MGHRA, YSYEKL. CDR3 amino acids: CASSQDGGRTSV.

The table lists this clonotype with many counts. The chain carries TRBV7-9 and TRBJ2-7; D could derive from TRBD1 or TRBD2 (5 bases each). The CDR3 has 15 amino acids. V lost 5 bases and J lost 4, with 18 bases in between. The germline CDR1 and CDR2 sequences are SEHNR and FQNEAQ (reference sequence). CDR3 amino acids: CASSDVSRGVYEQYF. The CDR3 nucleotides read TGTGCCAGCAGCGATGTGTCGAGGGGTGTGTACGAGCAGTACTTC.

This clonotype has a count of ten or more. The germline gene is not matched at one end of the junction; a read error may be the cause. This chain connects TRBV20-1 to TRBJ1-2, with D hard to call. Germline CDR1 reads DFQATT; CDR2 reads SNEGSKA (reference sequence). The CDR3 has 12 amino acids. CDR3 nucleotide sequence: TGCAGTGCTAGAGTTGAAAGGTTATCACCCTCCTTC. Encoded protein: CSARVERLSPSF.

This clonotype was detected ten times or more. The chain carries TRBV7-3 and TRBJ2-2; 13 bases are shared with TRBD2. Germline CDR1 is SGHTA and CDR2 is FQGTGA. J gave up 11 bases and V 5 bases, and 8 bases lay outside the gene matches. This CDR3 is built from 15 residues. Written as DNA, the CDR3 is TGTGCCAGCAGCCCAAGGACTAGCGGGAGATCTGAGCTGTTTTTT. This encodes CASSPRTSGRSELFF.

At least ten counts were recorded for this clonotype. V gene TRBV6-1 combines with J gene TRBJ2-5, with 14 bases identical to TRBD2. The CDR3 is 17 amino acids. The junction had 11 bases not matched to a gene; V was cut back by 6 bases and J by 5 bases. Germline assignment: CDR1 MNHNS and CDR2 SASEGT. DNA of the CDR3: TGTGCCAGCAGATGGACTAGCGGGGGGCCCTATGTGGAGACCCAGTACTTC. It is translated as CASRWTSGGPYVETQYF.

This clonotype was recorded a few times. The CDR3 loop is CASSQGRNRETQYF. In nucleotides, the CDR3 is TGCGCCAGCAGCCAAGGGAGAAACCGAGAGACCCAGTACTTC. The genes are TRBV4-1 and TRBJ2-5; D gene ambiguous. The CDR3 length is 14 residues. V shed 1 base and J shed 4 bases, with 10 bases lying between them. Germline assignment: CDR1 MGHRA and CDR2 YSYEKL.

This clonotype was seen repeatedly, ten times or more. The chain links TRBV27 to TRBJ1-1; D is possibly TRBD1 (5 bases). The germline V gene encodes CDR1 MNHEY and CDR2 SMNVEV (reference sequence). The CDR3 is 11 residues long. V lost 11 bases to trimming and J lost 4 bases, with 11 bases between them. This chain's CDR3 is CAAGGGTEAFF. Here the CDR3 DNA reads TGTGCCGCCGGGGGGGGCACTGAAGCTTTCTTT.

There are many counts of this clonotype. The chain combines TRBV13 with TRBJ1-1; 7 bases align to TRBD1. CDR1 PRHDT and CDR2 FYEKMQ come from the germline V gene (reference sequence). The CDR3 totals 16 residues. V shed 1 base and J 7 bases; nucleotides not matched to a gene: 12. CDR3 region: CASSLEGRGLEGEAFF. The CDR3 DNA follows: TGTGCCAGCAGCTTAGAGGGTAGGGGGCTGGAGGGTGAAGCTTTCTTT.

This clonotype showed up many times. This chain's CDR3 is CASSLASSGAETQYF. The CDR3 nucleotides are TGTGCCAGCAGCTTAGCCTCAAGCGGTGCAGAGACCCAGTACTTC. The gene calls are TRBV7-2 and TRBJ2-5; TRBD2 is a possible D gene (5 bases). Germline-derived CDR1 and CDR2 are SGHTA and FQGNSA. V was pared by 0 bases and J by 4 bases, with 12 bases between. This CDR3 spans 15 amino acids.

This clonotype was seen repeatedly, ten times or more. This chain links TRBV6-1 with TRBJ2-2, with a weak D call TRBD2 (6 bases). CDR3 length: 13 residues. Germline assignment: CDR1 MNHNS and CDR2 SASEGT. V shed 4 bases and J shed 3 bases, with 6 bases lying between them. Here the CDR3 reads CASSVADTGELFF. DNA of the CDR3: TGTGCCAGCAGTGTAGCGGACACCGGGGAGCTGTTTTTT.

This chain uses TRBV3-1 with TRBJ2-5, with 7 bases fitting TRBD2. The CDR3 sequence is 16 residues long. The V gene end was trimmed by 3 bases and the J gene end by 2 bases; junction bases not matched to a gene: 9. Germline CDR1 is LGHDT and CDR2 is YNNKEL (reference sequence). The CDR3 sequence is CASSHSGTTTQETQYF. For the CDR3, the DNA is TGTGCCAGCAGCCACTCCGGGACTACAACACAAGAGACCCAGTACTTC.

This clonotype was detected many times. The V call is TRBV10-3, the J call TRBJ1-1, with TRBD1 identical over 9 bases. V lost 8 bases and J lost 1; bases outside the gene matches: 2. The germline V gene encodes CDR1 ENHRY and CDR2 SYGVKD. This CDR3 has 13 residues. The CDR3 protein is CAIGQGPNTEAFF. The DNA of the CDR3 is TGTGCCATCGGACAGGGGCCGAACACTGAAGCTTTCTTT.

This clonotype showed up many times. The chain links TRBV27 to TRBJ1-5, with 7 bases aligning to TRBD1. From germline, CDR1 is MNHEY and CDR2 SMNVEV (reference sequence). The CDR3 is 15 residues long. The V segment lost 5 bases and the J segment 5 bases; nucleotides outside the gene matches: 9. The CDR3 reads CASSGQGGAYQPQHF. In DNA, the CDR3 is TGTGCCAGCAGTGGCCAGGGGGGGGCTTATCAGCCCCAGCATTTT.